The 10 T cell receptor beta chains presented below share a single source sample, sequenced in a study of T cells after yellow fever vaccination (dated by TCRdb to the late 2010s). This specimen's treatment or condition label, interpreted: live attenuated yellow fever vaccine strain. Receptor libraries were prepared by 5' RACE. The run used an Illumina NovaSeq 6000. TCRdb applied fastp at Q25 and MiXCR to the public reads, then kept only in-frame beta chains. When rows share a CDR3 protein, they turn into one entry using the most common DNA and genes. Across this sample there are hundreds of thousands of distinct CDR3 sequences, with around 20% seen only once. The ten largest make up roughly a sixth of the sample. Here the sequenced sample was PBMCs, taken before the yellow fever booster vaccination. These receptors were collected from a man younger than 30 who received the YFV17D yellow fever vaccine.

This clonotype came up a few times. V is TRBV4-3 and J is TRBJ2-3; D remains unclear. Per germline, CDR1 LGHNA and CDR2 YSLEER. V was shortened by 4 bases and J by 9 bases, with 17 bases between the two germline ends. This CDR3 is 14 amino acids long. CDR3 nucleotide sequence: TGCGCCAGCAGCCTCGGCCCATCAGCCTTGACGCAGTATTTT. Its protein product is CASSLGPSALTQYF.

This clonotype has ten or more counts. The chain uses TRBV20-1 and TRBJ2-3; D ambiguous. CDR1 and CDR2 (germline): DFQATT, SNEGSKA (reference sequence). This CDR3 has 14 residues. Trimming removed 3 bases at V and 1 base at J, with 11 bases between. This CDR3 reads CSASWGRGTDTQYF. The CDR3 nucleotides are TGCAGTGCTAGCTGGGGTCGGGGCACAGATACGCAGTATTTT.

This clonotype was seen only a few times. V and J are TRBV9 and TRBJ2-7; TRBD1 aligns across 10 bases. Germline lookup yields CDR1 SGDLS and CDR2 YYNGEE. With 0 bases clipped from V and 7 bases from J, the junction kept 7 bases outside the gene matches. The CDR3 extends over 15 amino acids. The CDR3, as DNA: TGTGCCAGCAGCGTAGAAGGACAGGGGGTGTGGGAGCAGTACTTC. It codes for CASSVEGQGVWEQYF.

This clonotype was observed a few times. The V call is TRBV18, the J call TRBJ2-3; D remains unclear. The V and J ends lost 3 bases and 5 bases respectively, with 18 bases between them. Per germline, CDR1 KGHSH and CDR2 LQKENI. The CDR3 loop spans 16 amino acids. CDR3 nucleotides: TGTGCCAGCTCACCTTCATTGGGTCCCTGGGGAGATACGCAGTATTTT. Translating it yields CASSPSLGPWGDTQYF.

The rearrangement links TRBV11-3 to TRBJ2-5; D is perhaps TRBD1 (6 bases). Germline V gives CDR1 SGHNT, CDR2 YENEEA. With 5 bases removed from V and 4 bases from J, the gap between germline ends came to 17 bases. CDR3 length: 15 residues. The CDR3 loop is CASSNGGQSLETQYF. The CDR3 DNA sequence: TGTGCCAGCAGCAATGGAGGACAGAGCTTAGAGACCCAGTACTTC.

In its sample, this clonotype was seen a few times. The CDR3 sequence is CSVEDRDRGFGTEAFF. DNA for the CDR3: TGCAGCGTTGAAGATCGGGACAGGGGGTTTGGCACTGAAGCTTTCTTT. The V gene is TRBV29-1, the J gene TRBJ1-1; TRBD1 agrees at 11 bases. After removal of 0 bases from V and 4 bases from J, the junction contained 7 bases not matched to a gene. Looked up from germline, CDR1 is SQVTM and CDR2 is ANQGSEA. This CDR3 is built from 16 residues.

V gene TRBV7-2 combines with J gene TRBJ1-4; unclear D gene. V was pared by 6 bases and J by 5 bases, with 19 bases between. The CDR3 loop spans 16 amino acids. Germline V gene data show CDR1 as SGHTA and CDR2 as FQGNSA. CDR3 nucleotide sequence: TGTGCCAGCAGTCTTTGGATGTCGGCAGGAAATGAAAAACTGTTTTTT. Residues: CASSLWMSAGNEKLFF. Full variable domain (outside the CDR3, taken from reference TRBV7-2 and TRBJ1-4): GAGVSQSPSNKVTEKGKDVELRCDPISGHTALYWYRQSLGQGLEFLIYFQGNSAPDKSGLPSDRFSAERTGGSVSTLTIQRTQQEDSAVYLCASSLWMSAGNEKLFFGSGTQLSVL.

The table lists this clonotype with a few counts. The chain has TRBV3-1 and TRBJ1-4, with D unresolved. V shed 0 bases and J shed 7 bases, with 12 bases lying between them. CDR3 length equals 15 residues. Germline lookup yields CDR1 LGHDT and CDR2 YNNKEL (reference sequence). The CDR3 coding sequence is TGTGCCAGCAGCCAAGAGGGAACTGCTCCTGAAAAACTGTTTTTT. Translated: CASSQEGTAPEKLFF.

The CDR3 protein is CSVDGLMNTEAFF. DNA of the CDR3: TGCAGCGTTGACGGGCTGATGAACACTGAAGCTTTCTTT. The V call is TRBV29-1, the J call TRBJ1-1; D is unresolved. The V end was cut by 3 bases, the J end by 0 bases, with 8 bases between. CDR3 length equals 13 residues. From germline, CDR1 is SQVTM and CDR2 ANQGSEA.

The V and J genes are TRBV4-3 and TRBJ2-1; possibly TRBD2 for D (6 bases). The CDR3 is 15 amino acids. Trimming shortened V by 1 base and J by 8 bases, and 15 bases separated the two germline ends. CDR1 is LGHNA and CDR2 is YSLEER in the germline V gene. This CDR3 reads CASSQVSDSGYEQFF. The CDR3, as DNA: TGCGCCAGCAGCCAAGTCAGCGATAGCGGTTATGAGCAGTTCTTC.